Presented here are 25 T cell receptor beta chains from one specimen sequenced in a study of T cells after yellow fever vaccination. TCRdb ran MiXCR on the 5' RACE reads and lists one entry per CDR3 protein. This table holds about 400,000 distinct CDR3 sequences, 6.2% found once. Here the sequenced sample was PBMCs, taken 5 days after the yellow fever booster vaccination. All receptors come from a man aged 25 to 40 who received the YFV17D yellow fever vaccine.

The sample holds a few counts of this clonotype. The rearrangement uses TRBV20-1 and TRBJ2-5; D is possibly TRBD2 (5 bases). Germline CDR1 is DFQATT and CDR2 is SNEGSKA (reference sequence). This CDR3 has 13 residues. Trimming pared 3 bases from V and 5 bases from J, leaving 13 bases between. The CDR3 is CSARSGRGETQYF. As DNA, the CDR3 is TGCAGTGCTAGGTCGGGGAGAGGGGAGACCCAGTACTTC.

This clonotype was observed a few times. The rearrangement joins TRBV7-2 to TRBJ2-7; D tentatively fits TRBD1 or TRBD2 (5 bases each). V shed 5 bases and J shed 4 bases, with 15 bases lying between them. Per the germline V gene, CDR1 is SGHTA and CDR2 is FQGNSA. The CDR3 is made up of 14 amino acids. The CDR3 nucleotides are TGTGCCAGCAGCCCCGGCGGGCAGGGTTACGAGCAGTACTTC. Translation: CASSPGGQGYEQYF.

This clonotype was observed a few times. This chain joins TRBV15 and TRBJ2-1; 11 nucleotides line up with TRBD2. CDR1 is LNHNV and CDR2 is YYDKDF in the germline V gene (reference sequence). V was pared by 1 base and J by 7 bases, with 0 bases of the junction left unmatched. The CDR3 runs to 14 residues. The CDR3 DNA reads as TGTGCCACCAGCAGAGGGACTAGCGGGAATGAGCAGTTCTTC. Amino acids: CATSRGTSGNEQFF. The whole variable domain, filled in from reference TRBV15 and TRBJ2-1, reads DAMVIQNPRYQVTQFGKPVTLSCSQTLNHNVMYWYQQKSSQAPKLLFHYYDKDFNNEADTPDNFQSRRPNTSFCFLDIRSPGLGDTAMYLCATSRGTSGNEQFFGPGTRLTVL.

The chain uses TRBV12-3 or TRBV12-4 and TRBJ2-3, with D hard to call. Trimming removed 5 bases from V and 0 bases from J, with 12 bases in between. The CDR3 consists of 15 residues. The CDR3, as DNA: TGTGCCAGCAGTATGATGACGACTAGCACAGATACGCAGTATTTT. This sequence encodes CASSMMTTSTDTQYF.

This rearrangement joins TRBV5-1 to TRBJ2-7; D unclear. Germline-derived CDR1 and CDR2 are SGHRS and YFSETQ. Trimming removed 3 bases at V and 3 bases at J, with 13 bases between. There are 14 residues in the CDR3. The CDR3 bases are TGCGCCAGCAGCTACCGGGTTGGTAGCTACGAGCAGTACTTC. Its protein product is CASSYRVGSYEQYF.

In this sample, this clonotype turned up a few times. The DNA for the CDR3 is TGTGCCAGCAGAACAGGGGGTAATTCACCCCTCCACTTT. It specifies CASRTGGNSPLHF. The chain is built from TRBV5-6 and TRBJ1-6; 8 bases align to TRBD1. After removal of 5 bases from V and 6 bases from J, the junction contained 1 base not matched to a gene. CDR3 length: 13 residues. CDR1 is SGHDT and CDR2 is YYEEEE in the germline V gene.

In this sample, this clonotype turned up a few times. The CDR3 spells CASSAEWNGEQFF. The CDR3 region has the DNA TGTGCCAGCAGCGCGGAATGGAACGGCGAGCAGTTCTTC. The chain links TRBV7-2 to TRBJ2-1; no clear D gene. The CDR3 is made up of 13 amino acids. V shed 5 bases and J shed 10 bases, with 15 bases lying between them. Per the germline V gene, CDR1 is SGHTA and CDR2 is FQGNSA.

This clonotype was recorded many times. The chain links TRBV28 to TRBJ2-7; D perhaps matches TRBD2 (6 bases). Germline V gives CDR1 MDHEN, CDR2 SYDVKM. The CDR3 extends over 16 amino acids. V lost 5 bases, J lost 0 bases, and 17 bases lay in between. CDR3 bases: TGTGCCAGCAGTCCCGGGGGAGCGGAAAGCTCCTACGAGCAGTACTTC. It yields the protein CASSPGGAESSYEQYF.

This clonotype was recorded at least ten times. This rearrangement joins TRBV7-8 to TRBJ1-3, with D possibly being TRBD1 (5 bases). The germline V and J ends were trimmed by 2 bases and 0 bases, with 5 bases remaining between them. CDR1 is SGHVS and CDR2 is FQNEAQ in the germline V gene. The CDR3 extends over 14 amino acids. CDR3 DNA sequence: TGTGCCAGCAGCTTACAGGGCTCTGGAAACACCATATATTTT. This codes for CASSLQGSGNTIYF.

The V call is TRBV7-9, the J call TRBJ2-1; TRBD2 might be the D (5 bases). The CDR3 is 17 residues long. The germline V gene has CDR1 SEHNR and CDR2 FQNEAQ (reference sequence). The V gene lost 0 bases and the J gene lost 7 bases, with 19 bases spanning the gap. In DNA, the CDR3 is TGTGCCAGCAGCTTAGCGGGGAGCCCTGACATTCTGAATGAGCAGTTCTTC. Protein sequence: CASSLAGSPDILNEQFF.

At least ten counts were recorded for this clonotype. The chain couples TRBV7-2 to TRBJ2-7; 8 positions agree with TRBD2. The germline CDR1 and CDR2 sequences are SGHTA and FQGNSA. The CDR3 spans 15 residues. V shed 3 bases and J 0 bases; nucleotides not matched to a gene: 4. CDR3 residues: CASSLTSVSSYEQYF. CDR3 coding DNA: TGTGCCAGCAGCTTGACTAGCGTGAGCTCCTACGAGCAGTACTTC. Full variable domain (missing parts from reference TRBV7-2 and TRBJ2-7): GAGVSQSPSNKVTEKGKDVELRCDPISGHTALYWYRQSLGQGLEFLIYFQGNSAPDKSGLPSDRFSAERTGGSVSTLTIQRTQQEDSAVYLCASSLTSVSSYEQYFGPGTRLTVT.

The rearrangement links TRBV12-3 or TRBV12-4 to TRBJ2-3; 13 positions agree with TRBD2. J gave up 4 bases and V 11 bases, and 18 bases lay outside the gene matches. The CDR3 consists of 18 residues. CDR3 in amino acids: CAFSLGGTSGVRADTQYF. The CDR3 nucleotides are TGTGCCTTCAGTTTAGGAGGGACTAGCGGGGTTCGGGCAGATACGCAGTATTTT.

This clonotype was seen only a few times. The chain carries TRBV20-1 and TRBJ1-1; TRBD1 aligns across 9 bases. Germline V lookup: CDR1 DFQATT, CDR2 SNEGSKA (reference sequence). This CDR3 is 15 amino acids long. The CDR3 loop is CSVSQGAGMNTEAFF. The CDR3 region has the DNA TGCAGCGTATCACAGGGGGCGGGTATGAACACTGAAGCTTTCTTT.

This clonotype was seen many times. This chain links TRBV20-1 with TRBJ2-3; 9 bases line up with TRBD2. The CDR3 extends over 15 amino acids. V dropped 5 bases and J dropped 0; count of bases not matched to a gene: 6. CDR1 and CDR2 (germline): DFQATT, SNEGSKA (reference sequence). The CDR3 reads CSAGSGSLSTDTQYF. For the CDR3, the DNA is TGCAGTGCTGGTAGCGGGAGTCTTAGCACAGATACGCAGTATTTT.

This clonotype was counted between two and nine times. The V and J genes are TRBV20-1 and TRBJ2-1; TRBD2 agrees at 9 bases. The CDR3 is 18 amino acids. CDR1 and CDR2 (germline): DFQATT, SNEGSKA (reference sequence). The V gene end was trimmed by 3 bases and the J gene end by 0 bases; junction bases not matched to a gene: 12. The CDR3 sequence: CSASHSGTSRSSYNEQFF. CDR3 in DNA: TGCAGTGCTAGCCATTCCGGGACTAGCCGGAGCTCCTACAATGAGCAGTTCTTC.

This clonotype was seen repeatedly, ten times or more. The J gene is TRBJ2-7, the V gene TRBV29-1; D unclear. CDR1 SQVTM and CDR2 ANQGSEA come from the germline V gene. V was trimmed by 4 bases and J by 7 bases, leaving 20 bases between them. The CDR3 extends over 14 amino acids. The CDR3 sequence is CSVGDSRTYVEQYF. The CDR3 DNA reads as TGCAGCGTTGGGGATTCACGGACGTACGTTGAGCAGTACTTC.

This clonotype has a count of ten or more. The CDR3 region is CASNPGGSSTDTQYF. The CDR3 DNA follows: TGTGCCAGCAACCCAGGAGGTTCTAGCACAGATACGCAGTATTTT. This chain connects TRBV9 to TRBJ2-3; D perhaps matches TRBD2 (5 bases). The ends were cut back, 6 bases at V and 0 bases at J, with 14 bases in the middle. The CDR3 extends over 15 amino acids. The germline V gene has CDR1 SGDLS and CDR2 YYNGEE. Filled out from reference TRBV9 and TRBJ2-3, the complete variable domain reads DSGVTQTPKHLITATGQRVTLRCSPRSGDLSVYWYQQSLDQGLQFLIQYYNGEERAKGNILERFSAQQFPDLHSELNLSSLELGDSALYFCASNPGGSSTDTQYFGPGTRLTVL.

This clonotype showed up just a few times. The chain has TRBV5-1 and TRBJ2-3; 7 nucleotides match TRBD1. There are 19 residues in the CDR3. Germline trimming cut 4 bases from V and 0 bases from J; bases unmatched to any gene: 17. Germline values: CDR1 SGHRS, CDR2 YFSETQ. The CDR3 nucleotides read TGCGCCAGCAGCCCCGATTCGAGGGGGCCGCGGCCTAGCACAGATACGCAGTATTTT. Amino acid sequence: CASSPDSRGPRPSTDTQYF.

The chain is built from TRBV10-3 and TRBJ2-1, with D perhaps TRBD1 (5 bases). This CDR3 is built from 13 residues. V gave up 2 bases and J gave up 9 bases, with 11 bases separating them. Germline V gene lookup returns CDR1 ENHRY and CDR2 SYGVKD. This CDR3 reads CAISEPSGAEQFF. DNA for the CDR3: TGTGCCATCAGTGAGCCAAGTGGGGCTGAGCAGTTCTTC.

This clonotype was seen more than once but under ten times. V usage is TRBV18 and J usage is TRBJ1-4; D gene ambiguous. From germline, CDR1 is KGHSH and CDR2 LQKENI. This CDR3 is built from 12 residues. Trimming removed 2 bases from V and 5 bases from J, with 3 bases in between. The CDR3 DNA is TGTGCCAGCTCACCAGAGAATGAAAAACTGTTTTTT. It encodes CASSPENEKLFF.

This clonotype turned up a few times. The CDR3 protein is CASSYRATGNTGELFF. CDR3 nucleotides: TGTGCCAGCAGTTACCGAGCGACAGGGAACACCGGGGAGCTGTTTTTT. The chain links TRBV6-5 to TRBJ2-2; possibly TRBD1 for D (6 bases). The CDR3 extends over 16 amino acids. Trimming stripped 2 bases from V and 1 base from J, with 11 bases between. The germline gives CDR1 MNHEY, CDR2 SVGAGI.

This clonotype was counted a few times. This chain uses TRBV20-1 with TRBJ1-1, with D hard to call. The CDR3 is 14 amino acids. Germline V gives CDR1 DFQATT, CDR2 SNEGSKA (reference sequence). The V end was cut by 4 bases, the J end by 3 bases, with 15 bases between. The chain's CDR3 is CSAKKTWVDTEAFF. In nucleotides, the CDR3 is TGCAGTGCTAAGAAGACGTGGGTCGACACTGAAGCTTTCTTT.

This clonotype has ten or more counts. The chain is built from TRBV29-1 and TRBJ2-5; 9 bases are a match to TRBD2. This CDR3 region has 15 residues. Trimming took 2 bases from V and 5 from J; bases not matched to a gene: 9. CDR1 SQVTM and CDR2 ANQGSEA come from the germline V gene. CDR3 bases: TGCAGCGTTGAAATCCTGGCTAGCGGGATTGAGACCCAGTACTTC. Translating it yields CSVEILASGIETQYF.

To note about this clonotype: With a much larger clone just one base away, this may be a read error. The chain recombines TRBV7-2 with TRBJ2-5, with TRBD2 matching over 12 bases. Germline CDR1 SGHTA, CDR2 FQGNSA. The CDR3 extends over 16 amino acids. The CDR3 DNA reads TGTGCCAGCGCTATTCTAGCGGGAGGGCCGTGGGAGACCCTGTACTTC. This sequence encodes CASAILAGGPWETLYF.

This chain connects TRBV7-2 to TRBJ1-6; D is uncertain. The CDR3 spans 17 residues. The V and J ends lost 0 bases and 5 bases respectively, with 14 bases between them. The germline gives CDR1 SGHTA, CDR2 FQGNSA. This chain's CDR3 is CASSLASGSGNNSPLHF. In nucleotides, the CDR3 is TGTGCCAGCAGCTTAGCTTCGGGATCGGGCAATAATTCACCCCTCCACTTT.